The subject of this entry is one T cell receptor (beta chain). Unsorted samples, those not sorted, used approximately 90 million PBMCs for genomic DNA. The record originates from a study of shared clonotypes between healthy human individuals. At a deep level, the assay was run. The unsorted PBMC sample used ten immunoSEQ deep assay plates. Repertoires were generated with immunoSEQ multiplex PCR, while TCRdb's copy carries only in-frame clones and drops some. The sample has fewer than 650,000 clones; around 78% are singletons. The length of the CDR3 is 16 residues. Germline loops: CDR1 MGHRA, CDR2 YSYEKL. The germline V and J ends were trimmed by 3 bases and 4 bases, with 16 bases remaining between them.

J is TRBJ2-1 and V is TRBV4-1; either TRBD1 or TRBD2 may supply D (5 bases each). This clonotype was obtained from a woman in her forties in good health. Some clones in this sample may be carry-over from other donors' samples. Sequencing was performed on PBMCs. The CDR3 loop is CASSQEPGPIYNEQFF. The DNA of the CDR3 is TGCGCCAGCAGCCAGGAACCGGGACCGATATACAATGAGCAGTTCTTC.